This TCR beta chain was captured by sequencing in a study of beta chain features in type 1 diabetes. Notes on the study in general: For Type 1 diabetes patients, all four CD4+ subsets carried TCRB CDR3s that were moderately but significantly shorter. Here, the possible influence of HLA type (on TCRB rearrangement) remained unresolved. There were fewer insertions and more deletions at the VDJ junctions of type 1 diabetes patients. Sampled from patients, naive, central memory and Treg TCRB repertoires appeared more similar than those sampled from healthy donors.

This clone was detected only a few times. Its specificity is unknown. Expressed TCRB transcripts were sequenced because the entire RNA isolate underwent reverse transcription. Sequencing used immunoSEQ multiplex PCR; TCRdb keeps in-frame clones, though not all of them. Of around 150,000 clones in the sample, roughly 59% were seen once. The CDR3 is made up of 16 amino acids. Losses at the gene ends were 3 bases for V and 4 bases for J; bases not matched to a gene: 9. Germline V lookup: CDR1 KGHSH, CDR2 LQKENI. Populations obtained by sorting all exceeded 95% purity. The sequenced sample was naive CD4+ T cells from blood. The source is a man between 25 and 39 years old with type 1 diabetes. The chain recombines TRBV18 with TRBJ2-5; the match to TRBD2 covers 9 bases. The CDR3 sequence is CASSPTTSGYGETQYF. In nucleotides, the CDR3 is TGTGCCAGCTCACCTACTACTAGCGGGTACGGAGAGACCCAGTACTTC. Together with reference TRBV18 and TRBJ2-5, the CDR3 gives the full variable domain: NAGVMQNPRHLVRRRGQEARLRCSPMKGHSHVYWYRQLPEEGLKFMVYLQKENIIDESGMPKERFSAEFPKEGPSILRIQQVVRGDSAAYFCASSPTTSGYGETQYFGPGTRLLVL.